These T cell receptor beta chains were read from a single sample in a study of regulatory T cells in long-lasting Graves disease. Using its own MiXCR run on the multiplex PCR reads, TCRdb lists one record per CDR3 protein. The sample includes 350,000 to 450,000 distinct CDR3 sequences, about 15% seen only once; the top ten take approximately 15%. These data were also filed under a second study, of T cells in Graves' hyperthyroidism and ophthalmopathy.

Sequenced here: peripheral blood mononuclear cells (PBMCs), sampled at new diagnosis, from a patient treated with antithyroid drugs. Every receptor here comes from a woman aged 25 to 45 with Graves disease. Both conserved end residues are part of each CDR3. A D gene is named only where the DNA matches it firmly. Rows may omit the clone size; those that give it use once, few, many or a size class.

j_call	d_call	v_call	clone_size	cdr3_aa	cdr3_nt
TRBJ2-1	TRBD2	TRBV5-1	.	CASSLTSGKEQFF	TGCGCCAGCAGCTTGACTAGCGGGAAAGAGCAGTTCTTC
TRBJ1-1	TRBD1	TRBV19	few	CASSLARQGVPRGTEAFF	TGTGCCAGTAGTCTCGCGAGACAGGGTGTCCCTCGGGGGACTGAAGCTTTCTTT
TRBJ1-3	.	TRBV20-1	.	CSARESRSSGNTIYF	TGCAGTGCTAGAGAAAGCCGGAGCTCTGGAAACACCATATATTTT
TRBJ2-7	.	TRBV20-1	many	CSARGAPYEQYF	TGCAGTGCTAGGGGGGCCCCCTACGAGCAGTACTTC
TRBJ2-7	TRBD1	TRBV19	.	CASSYKTPGQGYEQYF	TGTGCCAGTAGCTACAAAACACCGGGACAGGGCTACGAGCAGTACTTC
TRBJ2-5	.	TRBV5-1	many	CASSFGNQETQYF	TGCGCCAGCAGCTTCGGAAACCAAGAGACCCAGTACTTC
TRBJ2-7	TRBD2	TRBV6-2/TRBV6-3	.	CASGGGRIAGELWGLLETYEQYF	TGTGCCAGCGGCGGGGGACGCATAGCGGGAGAATTGTGGGGACTATTGGAAACGTACGAGCAGTACTTC
TRBJ2-2	.	TRBV29-1	many	CSVVVGLNTGELFF	TGCAGCGTTGTGGTGGGTCTAAACACCGGGGAGCTGTTTTTT
TRBJ2-7	TRBD1	TRBV5-1	.	CASSLARDREQYF	TGCGCCAGCAGCTTGGCACGGGACAGGGAGCAGTACTTC
TRBJ1-3	.	TRBV7-3	few	CASSFGTGNTIYF	TGTGCCAGCAGCTTCGGCACGGGAAACACCATATATTTT
TRBJ2-1	.	TRBV3-1	many	CASSPTALSYNEQFF	TGTGCCAGCAGCCCGACGGCTCTTTCCTACAATGAGCAGTTCTTC
TRBJ1-1	.	TRBV6-5	.	CASSYSDSAEAFF	TGTGCCAGCAGTTACTCCGACAGCGCTGAAGCTTTCTTT
TRBJ2-3	.	TRBV19	few	CASSIRGPTDTQYF	TGTGCCAGTAGTATTCGGGGGCCCACAGATACGCAGTATTTT
TRBJ2-7	.	TRBV14	few	CASSQVGRAIMDEQYF	TGTGCCAGCAGCCAAGTTGGGCGAGCAATTATGGACGAGCAGTACTTC
TRBJ1-2	.	TRBV20-1	many	CSAPIVGNYGYTF	TGCAGTGCTCCAATCGTGGGGAACTATGGCTACACCTTC
TRBJ2-1	.	TRBV29-1	many	CSTGRSSYNEQFF	TGCAGCACAGGGAGGAGCTCCTACAATGAGCAGTTCTTC
TRBJ1-5	TRBD1	TRBV12-3/TRBV12-4	few	CATSDPGQGANNQPQHF	TGTGCCACCAGTGACCCGGGACAGGGGGCGAACAATCAGCCCCAGCATTTT
TRBJ1-2	.	TRBV10-2	.	CASSEMGDGYTF	TGCGCCAGCAGTGAGATGGGAGATGGCTACACCTTC
TRBJ1-3	TRBD1	TRBV2	many	CASSLDRGLGNTIYF	TGTGCCAGCAGCTTGGACAGGGGGCTTGGAAACACCATATATTTT
TRBJ2-2	TRBD1	TRBV24-1	few	CATSDPEVGTESTGELFF	TGTGCCACCAGTGACCCGGAGGTAGGGACAGAGTCCACCGGGGAGCTGTTTTTT
TRBJ2-2	.	TRBV18	many	CASSPMGSAGTGELFF	TGTGCCAGCTCACCGATGGGAAGCGCAGGCACCGGGGAGCTGTTTTTT
TRBJ2-3	TRBD2	TRBV18	few	CASSPRAGGTDTQYF	TGTGCCAGCTCACCACGAGCGGGAGGCACAGATACGCAGTATTTT
TRBJ1-2	.	TRBV5-4	few	CASTTDTNYGYTF	TGTGCCAGCACGACAGACACTAACTATGGCTACACCTTC
TRBJ2-7	TRBD2	TRBV29-1	many	CSVEGTSGTRYEQYF	TGCAGCGTTGAGGGGACTAGCGGGACACGATACGAGCAGTACTTC
TRBJ2-7	TRBD2	TRBV28	many	CASSFGLAVPYEQYF	TGTGCCAGCAGTTTTGGACTAGCGGTACCCTACGAGCAGTACTTC
TRBJ2-3	.	TRBV6-2/TRBV6-3	many	CASSYDRAASTDTQYF	TGTGCCAGCAGTTACGATAGAGCGGCTAGCACAGATACGCAGTATTTT
TRBJ2-3	TRBD2	TRBV19	few	CASSKAGIAGADTQYF	TGTGCCAGTAGTAAAGCCGGGATAGCGGGCGCAGATACGCAGTATTTT
TRBJ2-7	.	TRBV28	many	CASREAGPYEQYF	TGTGCCAGCAGAGAGGCGGGCCCCTACGAGCAGTACTTC
TRBJ2-1	.	TRBV6-5	many	CASSYSTGGNEQFF	TGTGCCAGCAGTTACTCGACAGGTGGCAATGAGCAGTTCTTC
TRBJ1-5	TRBD1	TRBV4-1	few	CASSQGQGGGPQHF	TGCGCCAGCAGCCAGGGACAGGGTGGGGGGCCCCAGCATTTT
TRBJ2-1	TRBD2	TRBV3-1	many	CASRRRGLAGVARWNEQFF	TGTGCCAGCAGGCGACGGGGACTAGCGGGAGTGGCGAGGTGGAATGAGCAGTTCTTC
TRBJ2-5	TRBD1	TRBV18	.	CASSLFKQNPRDRGEETQYF	TGTGCCAGCTCACTCTTCAAACAGAACCCCCGGGACAGGGGGGAGGAGACCCAGTACTTC
TRBJ2-1	.	TRBV7-7	once	CASSQAENNEQFF	TGTGCTAGCAGCCAAGCGGAGAACAATGAGCAGTTCTTC
TRBJ2-1	TRBD2	TRBV5-1	many	CASSWTVLAGGTYNEQFF	TGCGCCAGCAGCTGGACAGTACTAGCGGGAGGGACGTACAATGAGCAGTTCTTC
TRBJ1-2	.	TRBV5-8	.	CASSSSTGHNYGYTF	TGTGCCAGCAGCTCGTCAACAGGCCACAACTATGGCTACACCTTC
TRBJ1-1	TRBD1	TRBV27	many	CASSLSTGAGGTEAFF	TGTGCCAGCAGTTTATCAACAGGGGCTGGGGGCACTGAAGCTTTCTTT
TRBJ2-3	.	TRBV29-1	many	CSVVAGADTQYF	TGCAGCGTTGTAGCTGGGGCAGATACGCAGTATTTT
TRBJ2-5	.	TRBV6-1	few	CASSEAGAGEETQYF	TGTGCCAGCAGTGAAGCTGGGGCAGGGGAAGAGACCCAGTACTTC
TRBJ2-2	.	TRBV7-9	.	CASSFIRGSGQNTGELFF	TGTGCCAGCAGCTTTATTAGGGGATCTGGACAGAACACCGGGGAGCTGTTTTTT
TRBJ1-2	.	TRBV3-1	many	CASSQTTGNSGYTF	TGTGCCAGCAGCCAAACCACAGGGAACTCGGGCTACACCTTC
TRBJ1-1	.	TRBV6-2/TRBV6-3	few	CASSDLNTEAFF	TGTGCCAGCAGTGATCTGAACACTGAAGCTTTCTTT
TRBJ2-3	.	TRBV7-2	many	CASSHARTDTQYF	TGTGCCAGCAGCCACGCTCGCACAGATACGCAGTATTTT
TRBJ1-6	TRBD1	TRBV6-1	.	CASRNRGVPPLHF	TGTGCCAGTCGGAACAGGGGTGTGCCGCCCCTCCACTTT
TRBJ1-1	.	TRBV28	many	CASSLQGSVTEAFF	TGTGCCAGCAGTTTACAGGGTTCCGTCACTGAAGCTTTCTTT
TRBJ2-3	TRBD2	TRBV28	many	CASKTSGYTDTQYF	TGTGCCAGCAAGACTAGCGGGTACACAGATACGCAGTATTTT
TRBJ1-6	TRBD1	TRBV15	.	CATSSRQGNSPLHF	TGTGCCACCAGCAGCCGACAGGGGAATTCACCCCTCCACTTT
TRBJ2-3	.	TRBV5-1	many	CATASGSTDTQYF	TGCGCCACCGCGAGCGGGAGCACAGATACGCAGTATTTT
TRBJ1-2	.	TRBV11-3	many	CASSLSGYDGYTF	TGTGCCAGCAGCTTATCGGGGTACGATGGCTACACCTTC
TRBJ1-2	.	TRBV7-9	many	CASSSSSVPSHYGYTF	TGTGCCAGCAGCTCTAGCTCTGTCCCCAGCCACTATGGCTACACCTTC
TRBJ2-3	TRBD1	TRBV27	.	CASRDRERAWSTDTQYF	TGTGCCAGCAGGGACAGGGAAAGGGCCTGGAGCACAGATACGCAGTATTTT